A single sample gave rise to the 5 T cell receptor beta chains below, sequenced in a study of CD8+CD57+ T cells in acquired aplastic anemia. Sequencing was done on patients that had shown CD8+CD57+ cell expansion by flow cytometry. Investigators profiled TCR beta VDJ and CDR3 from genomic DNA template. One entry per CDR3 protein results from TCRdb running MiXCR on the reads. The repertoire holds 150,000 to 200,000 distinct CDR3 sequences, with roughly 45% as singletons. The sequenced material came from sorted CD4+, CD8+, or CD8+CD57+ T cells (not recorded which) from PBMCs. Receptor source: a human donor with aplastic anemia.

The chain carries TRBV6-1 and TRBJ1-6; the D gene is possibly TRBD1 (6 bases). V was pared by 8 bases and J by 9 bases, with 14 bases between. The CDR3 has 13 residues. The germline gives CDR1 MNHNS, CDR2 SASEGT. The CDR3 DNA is TGTGCCAGCTCAGTGGACAGTCGTTCACCCCTCCACTTT. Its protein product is CASSVDSRSPLHF.

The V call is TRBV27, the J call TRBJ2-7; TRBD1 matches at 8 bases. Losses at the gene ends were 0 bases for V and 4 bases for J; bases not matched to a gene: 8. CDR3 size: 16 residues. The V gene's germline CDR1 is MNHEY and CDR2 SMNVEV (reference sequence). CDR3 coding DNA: TGTGCCAGCAGTTTATCCCCTCCTACAGGGGGGTACGAGCAGTACTTC. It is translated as CASSLSPPTGGYEQYF.

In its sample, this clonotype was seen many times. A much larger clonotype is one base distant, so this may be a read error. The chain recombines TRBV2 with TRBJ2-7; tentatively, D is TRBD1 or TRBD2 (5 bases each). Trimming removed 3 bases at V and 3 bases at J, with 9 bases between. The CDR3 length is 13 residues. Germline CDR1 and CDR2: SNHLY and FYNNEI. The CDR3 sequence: CASSDGAGYEQYF. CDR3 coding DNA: TGTGCCAGCAGTGATGGGGCGGGCTACGAGCAGTACTTC.

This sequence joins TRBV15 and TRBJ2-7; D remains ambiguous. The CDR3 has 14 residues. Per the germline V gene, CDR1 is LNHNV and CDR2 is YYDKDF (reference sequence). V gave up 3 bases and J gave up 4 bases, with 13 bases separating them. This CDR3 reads CATSSLTTAYEQYF. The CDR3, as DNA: TGTGCCACCAGCAGCTTAACCACAGCTTACGAGCAGTACTTC.

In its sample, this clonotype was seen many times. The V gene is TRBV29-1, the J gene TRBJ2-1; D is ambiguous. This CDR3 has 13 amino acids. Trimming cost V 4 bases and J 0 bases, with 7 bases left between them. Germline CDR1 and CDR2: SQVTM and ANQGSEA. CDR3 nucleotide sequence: TGCAGCGTTGGGTTGGGCTCCTACAATGAGCAGTTCTTC. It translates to CSVGLGSYNEQFF.